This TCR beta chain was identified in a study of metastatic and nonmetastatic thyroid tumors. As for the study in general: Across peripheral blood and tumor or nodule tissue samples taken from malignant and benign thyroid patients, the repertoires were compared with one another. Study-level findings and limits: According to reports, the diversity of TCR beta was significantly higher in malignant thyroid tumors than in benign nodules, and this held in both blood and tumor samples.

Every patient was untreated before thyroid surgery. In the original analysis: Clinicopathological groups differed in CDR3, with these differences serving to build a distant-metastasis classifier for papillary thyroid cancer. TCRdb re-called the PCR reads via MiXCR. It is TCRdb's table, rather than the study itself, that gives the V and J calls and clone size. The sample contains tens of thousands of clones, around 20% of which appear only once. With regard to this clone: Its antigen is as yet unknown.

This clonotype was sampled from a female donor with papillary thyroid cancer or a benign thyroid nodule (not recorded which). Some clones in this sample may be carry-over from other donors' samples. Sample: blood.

In DNA form, the CDR3 reads TGTGCCAGCAGTGGGGGACGGGGCCAAGAGACCCAGTACTTC. The encoded protein is CASSGGRGQETQYF. This sequence joins TRBV6-1 and TRBJ2-5, with D possibly being TRBD1 or TRBD2 (5 bases each). The V and J ends lost 4 bases and 1 base respectively, with 10 bases between them. From germline, CDR1 is MNHNS and CDR2 SASEGT. This CDR3 has 14 amino acids.